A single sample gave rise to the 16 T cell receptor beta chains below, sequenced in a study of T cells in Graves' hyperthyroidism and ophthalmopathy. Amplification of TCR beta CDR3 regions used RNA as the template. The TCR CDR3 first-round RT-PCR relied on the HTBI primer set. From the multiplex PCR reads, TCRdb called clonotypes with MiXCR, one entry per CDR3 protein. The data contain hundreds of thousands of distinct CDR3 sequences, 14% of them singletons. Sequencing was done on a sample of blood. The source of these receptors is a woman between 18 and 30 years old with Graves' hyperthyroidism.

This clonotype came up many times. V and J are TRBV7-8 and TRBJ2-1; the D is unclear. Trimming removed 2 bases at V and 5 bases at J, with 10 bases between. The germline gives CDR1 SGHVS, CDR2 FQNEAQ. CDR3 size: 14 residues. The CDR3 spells CASSLLDPNNEQFF. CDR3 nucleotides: TGTGCCAGCAGCTTATTGGACCCAAACAATGAGCAGTTCTTC.

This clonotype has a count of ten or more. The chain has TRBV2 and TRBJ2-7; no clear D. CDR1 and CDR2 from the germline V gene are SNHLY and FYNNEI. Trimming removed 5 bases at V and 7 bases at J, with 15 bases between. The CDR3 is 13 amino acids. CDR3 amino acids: CASSQMTIWEQYF. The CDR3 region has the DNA TGTGCCAGCAGTCAAATGACCATTTGGGAGCAGTACTTC.

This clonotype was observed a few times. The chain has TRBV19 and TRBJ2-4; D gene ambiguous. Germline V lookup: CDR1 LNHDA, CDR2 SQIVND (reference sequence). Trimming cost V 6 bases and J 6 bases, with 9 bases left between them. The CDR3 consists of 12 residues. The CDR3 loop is CASRGWGNIQYF. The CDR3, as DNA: TGTGCCAGTAGAGGCTGGGGAAACATTCAGTACTTC.

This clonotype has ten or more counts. Written as DNA, the CDR3 is TGCAGTGCTAGAGTGGGCAGGGGGAACACTGAAGCTTTCTTT. Its protein is CSARVGRGNTEAFF. This rearrangement joins TRBV20-1 to TRBJ1-1; a weak D match, TRBD1 (6 bases). CDR1 is DFQATT, CDR2 SNEGSKA, per germline (reference sequence). V lost 1 base and J 1 base, leaving 10 bases between the germline ends. This CDR3 is built from 14 residues.

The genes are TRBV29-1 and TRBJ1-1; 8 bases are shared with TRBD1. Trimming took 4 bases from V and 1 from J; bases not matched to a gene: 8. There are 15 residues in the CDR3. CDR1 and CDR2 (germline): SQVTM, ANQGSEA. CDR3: CSVAGPGTGNTEAFF. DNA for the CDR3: TGCAGCGTTGCTGGCCCCGGGACAGGGAACACTGAAGCTTTCTTT.

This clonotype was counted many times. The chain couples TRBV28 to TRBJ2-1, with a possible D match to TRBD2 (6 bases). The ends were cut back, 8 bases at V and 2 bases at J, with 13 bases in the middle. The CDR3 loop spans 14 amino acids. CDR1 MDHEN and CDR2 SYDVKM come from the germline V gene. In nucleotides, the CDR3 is TGTGCCAGCCACACCGGGACTGCCTACAATGAGCAGTTCTTC. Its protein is CASHTGTAYNEQFF.

The CDR3 bases are TGCGCCAGCAGCCAAGTTACGGGGAGCGGGAGAGGTGAGCAGTTCTTC. Its translation: CASSQVTGSGRGEQFF. The chain has TRBV4-1 and TRBJ2-1; TRBD2 aligns across 8 bases. Looked up from germline, CDR1 is MGHRA and CDR2 is YSYEKL. V shed 1 base and J 9 bases; nucleotides not matched to a gene: 11. The CDR3 runs 16 residues.

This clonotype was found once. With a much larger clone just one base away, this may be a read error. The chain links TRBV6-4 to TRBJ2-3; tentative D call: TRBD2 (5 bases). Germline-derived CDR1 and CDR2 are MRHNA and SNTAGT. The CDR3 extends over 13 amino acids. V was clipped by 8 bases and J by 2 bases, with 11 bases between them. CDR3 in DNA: TGTGCCAGCCCGGACTCCACCACAGATACGCAGTATTTT. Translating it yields CASPDSTTDTQYF.

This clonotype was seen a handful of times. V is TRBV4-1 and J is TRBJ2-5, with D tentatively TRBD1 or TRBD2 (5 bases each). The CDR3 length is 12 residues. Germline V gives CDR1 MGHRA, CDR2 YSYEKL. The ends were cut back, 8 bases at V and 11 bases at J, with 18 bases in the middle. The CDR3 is CASQQGTATQYF. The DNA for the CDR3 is TGCGCCAGCCAACAAGGGACCGCTACTCAGTACTTC.

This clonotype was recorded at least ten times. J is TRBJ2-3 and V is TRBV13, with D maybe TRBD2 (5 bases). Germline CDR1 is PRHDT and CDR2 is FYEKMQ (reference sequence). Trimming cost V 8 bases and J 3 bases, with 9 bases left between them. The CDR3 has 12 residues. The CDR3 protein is CASCSGTDTQYF. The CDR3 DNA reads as TGTGCCAGCTGCAGCGGAACAGATACGCAGTATTTT.

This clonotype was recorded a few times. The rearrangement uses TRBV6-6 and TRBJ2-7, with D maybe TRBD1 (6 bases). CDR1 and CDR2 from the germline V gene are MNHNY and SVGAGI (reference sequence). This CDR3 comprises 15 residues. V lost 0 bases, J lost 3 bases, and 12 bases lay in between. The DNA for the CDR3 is TGTGCCAGCAGTTACTCAGAGGGGGTGAACTACGAGCAGTACTTC. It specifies CASSYSEGVNYEQYF.

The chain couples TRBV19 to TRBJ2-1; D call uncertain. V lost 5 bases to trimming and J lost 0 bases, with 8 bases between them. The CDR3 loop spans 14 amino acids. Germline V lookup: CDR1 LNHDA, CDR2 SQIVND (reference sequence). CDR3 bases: TGTGCCAGTAGTGAAGCGCCCTCCTACAATGAGCAGTTCTTC. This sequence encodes CASSEAPSYNEQFF.

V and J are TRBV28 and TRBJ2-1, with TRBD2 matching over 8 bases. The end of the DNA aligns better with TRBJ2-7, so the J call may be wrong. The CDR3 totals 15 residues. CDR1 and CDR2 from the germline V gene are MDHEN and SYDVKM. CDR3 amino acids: CASSPGGGAYNEQYF. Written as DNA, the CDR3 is TGTGCCAGCAGTCCCGGGGGGGGGGCCTACAATGAGCAGTACTTC.

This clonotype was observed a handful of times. The CDR3 protein is CASSEDPNQPQHF. In nucleotides, the CDR3 is TGTGCCAGCAGCGAGGACCCCAATCAGCCCCAGCATTTT. The chain couples TRBV5-5 to TRBJ1-5; D remains unclear. The V end was cut by 4 bases, the J end by 3 bases, with 8 bases between. Germline CDR1 reads SGHKS; CDR2 reads YYEKEE (reference sequence). The CDR3 sequence is 13 residues long.

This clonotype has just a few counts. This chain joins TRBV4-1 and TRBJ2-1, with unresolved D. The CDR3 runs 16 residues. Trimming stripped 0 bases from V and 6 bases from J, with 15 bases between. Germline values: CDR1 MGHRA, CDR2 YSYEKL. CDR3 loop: CASSQDGAFKFNEQFF. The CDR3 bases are TGCGCCAGCAGCCAAGATGGCGCTTTCAAATTCAATGAGCAGTTCTTC.

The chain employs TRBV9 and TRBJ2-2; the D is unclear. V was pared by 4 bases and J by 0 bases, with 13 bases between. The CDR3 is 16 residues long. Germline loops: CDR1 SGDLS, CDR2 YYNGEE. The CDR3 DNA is TGTGCCAGCAGCCTCTTCCAAGGACCGAACACCGGGGAGCTGTTTTTT. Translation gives CASSLFQGPNTGELFF.